The 8 T cell receptor beta chains below all came from one sample that was sequenced in a study of T cell changes during pregnancy in multiple sclerosis. Method: immunoSEQ multiplex PCR; TCRdb's copy keeps in-frame clones and lacks some. The sample carries under 30,000 clones, 86% recorded once. Sample: CD4+ T cells from peripheral blood mononuclear cells, taken in the first trimester of pregnancy. The receptors here all came from a female donor in good health, enrolled as a control in a pregnancy study.

The chain is built from TRBV14 and TRBJ2-5; D ambiguous. V was trimmed by 1 base and J by 0 bases, leaving 9 bases between them. Germline lookup yields CDR1 SGHDN and CDR2 FVKESK. The CDR3 contains 15 residues. The CDR3 loop is CASSQGQAYQETQYF. As DNA, the CDR3 is TGTGCCAGCAGCCAAGGCCAGGCTTACCAAGAGACCCAGTACTTC.

To note about this clone: Other nucleotide sequences in the sample specify the same CDR3. The V call is TRBV27, the J call TRBJ1-2; D is undetermined. The V end lost 0 bases, the J end lost 0 bases, and 5 bases lay between the germline ends. Germline V gene sequence: CDR1 MNHEY, CDR2 SMNVEV (reference sequence). The CDR3 contains 14 residues. DNA for the CDR3: TGTGCCAGCAGTTTATCCCGGGCTAACTATGGCTACACCTTC. Protein sequence: CASSLSRANYGYTF.

The chain uses TRBV19 and TRBJ2-4, with a weak D call TRBD2 (6 bases). The germline V and J ends were trimmed by 8 bases and 3 bases, with 14 bases remaining between them. CDR1 is LNHDA, CDR2 SQIVND, per germline (reference sequence). The CDR3 runs to 14 residues. The CDR3 DNA follows: TGTGCCAGTTCAGCGGGTAGGGGCAAAAACATTCAGTACTTC. Amino acids: CASSAGRGKNIQYF. The full variable domain, completed using reference TRBV19 and TRBJ2-4, is DGGITQSPKYLFRKEGQNVTLSCEQNLNHDAMYWYRQDPGQGLRLIYYSQIVNDFQKGDIAEGYSVSREKKESFPLTVTSAQKNPTAFYLCASSAGRGKNIQYFGAGTRLSVL.

The chain combines TRBV7-2 with TRBJ2-1; D may be TRBD1 (5 bases). CDR1 and CDR2 from the germline V gene are SGHTA and FQGNSA. The CDR3 runs to 16 residues. The ends were cut back, 5 bases at V and 9 bases at J, with 23 bases in the middle. CDR3 DNA: TGTGCCAGCAGCGACCTAATTAGGGGCCCCGGCGCTGAGCAGTTCTTC. Encoded protein: CASSDLIRGPGAEQFF.

The V call is TRBV7-2, the J call TRBJ2-7, with 8 positions matching TRBD1. The V segment lost 4 bases and the J segment 3 bases; nucleotides outside the gene matches: 8. Germline-derived CDR1 and CDR2 are SGHTA and FQGNSA. The CDR3 loop spans 15 amino acids. CDR3 coding DNA: TGTGCCAGCAGCTCGCAACCAGGGGGCATCTACGAGCAGTACTTC. Protein sequence: CASSSQPGGIYEQYF.

In this sample, this clone is medium-sized. This specimen includes other DNA sequences encoding the same CDR3. The chain carries TRBV5-1 and TRBJ1-1; possible D gene TRBD1, 6 bases. V was clipped by 3 bases and J by 2 bases, with 8 bases between them. The germline V gene encodes CDR1 SGHRS and CDR2 YFSETQ. CDR3 length: 13 residues. The CDR3 coding sequence is TGCGCCAGCAGCTCGGGACAAAACACTGAAGCTTTCTTT. The encoded protein is CASSSGQNTEAFF.

The rearrangement links TRBV4-2 to TRBJ2-7; 12 bases fit TRBD2. Germline V gene data show CDR1 as LGHNA and CDR2 as YNFKEQ. Unmatched junction bases numbered 9, after V lost 2 bases and J lost 1 base. The length of the CDR3 is 18 residues. The CDR3 nucleotides are TGTGCCAGCAGCCAATCTTCCGGACTAGCGGGGTGGTCCTACGAGCAGTACTTC. Encoded protein: CASSQSSGLAGWSYEQYF.

The DNA for the CDR3 is TGTGCCAGCAGTCCGCAGGACTTGGACAGGGTAGTCACTGAAGCTTTCTTT. It encodes CASSPQDLDRVVTEAFF. The rearrangement joins TRBV27 to TRBJ1-1; 8 positions match TRBD1. The CDR3 length is 17 residues. Trimming at V came to 5 bases and at J to 4 bases, leaving 15 bases not matched to a gene. The germline V gene encodes CDR1 MNHEY and CDR2 SMNVEV (reference sequence).